A selection of T cell receptor beta chains follows, all from one sample in a study of shared clonotypes between healthy human individuals. The repertoire was sequenced with immunoSEQ multiplex PCR; TCRdb's copy has only in-frame clones and lacks some. The sample yields about 2.1 million clones, 93% seen once. The sequenced sample was naive CD8+ T cells from PBMCs. The receptors come from a man aged 18 to 30 in good health. Some clones in this sample may be carry-over from other donors' samples. The CDR3 runs from the conserved cysteine through the conserved F or W. D genes are given only for firm matches. Where a row states a size, it is once, few, many or the class of an expanded clone; other rows omit it.

V gene: TRBV7-9; D gene: .; J gene: TRBJ1-2; clone size: .; CDR3 protein: CASSPASTGSYGYTF; CDR3 DNA: TGTGCCAGCAGCCCCGCCTCCACAGGCTCCTATGGCTACACCTTC
V gene: TRBV7-9; D gene: TRBD1; J gene: TRBJ2-7; clone size: .; CDR3 protein: CASSLRTGGWYEQYF; CDR3 DNA: TGTGCCAGCAGCTTAAGGACAGGGGGCTGGTACGAGCAGTACTTC
V gene: TRBV5-1; D gene: .; J gene: TRBJ1-2; clone size: .; CDR3 protein: CASSLVEGTYGYTF; CDR3 DNA: TGCGCCAGCAGCTTGGTGGAGGGGACCTATGGCTACACCTTC
V gene: TRBV4-1; D gene: .; J gene: TRBJ1-1; clone size: .; CDR3 protein: CASSQAAAGINTEAFF; CDR3 DNA: TGCGCCAGCAGCCAAGCCGCGGCGGGTATCAACACTGAAGCTTTCTTT
V gene: TRBV11-1; D gene: .; J gene: TRBJ2-3; clone size: .; CDR3 protein: CASSYTGGLGTDTQYF; CDR3 DNA: TGTGCCAGCAGCTACACCGGGGGGCTTGGCACAGATACGCAGTATTTT
V gene: TRBV27; D gene: TRBD2; J gene: TRBJ2-7; clone size: .; CDR3 protein: CASSEGLAGSEQYF; CDR3 DNA: TGTGCCAGCAGTGAAGGACTAGCGGGAAGCGAGCAGTACTTC
V gene: TRBV28; D gene: .; J gene: TRBJ2-7; clone size: once; CDR3 protein: CASRSGDRAYEQYF; CDR3 DNA: TGTGCCAGCAGGTCGGGGGACAGAGCCTACGAGCAGTACTTC
V gene: TRBV9; D gene: .; J gene: TRBJ2-1; clone size: .; CDR3 protein: CASSVARARSSYNEQFF; CDR3 DNA: TGTGCCAGCAGCGTCGCCAGGGCTAGATCCTCCTACAATGAGCAGTTCTTC
V gene: TRBV19; D gene: TRBD1; J gene: TRBJ1-5; clone size: few; CDR3 protein: CASSKDRDDQPQHF; CDR3 DNA: TGTGCCAGTAGCAAGGACAGGGATGATCAGCCCCAGCATTTT
V gene: TRBV9; D gene: .; J gene: TRBJ1-3; clone size: .; CDR3 protein: CASSVGQTSGNTIYF; CDR3 DNA: TGTGCCAGCAGCGTAGGCCAGACTTCTGGAAACACCATATATTTT
V gene: TRBV28; D gene: .; J gene: TRBJ1-4; clone size: .; CDR3 protein: CASSFWDIGNEKLFF; CDR3 DNA: TGTGCCAGCAGTTTCTGGGACATCGGTAATGAAAAACTGTTTTTT
V gene: TRBV27; D gene: TRBD2; J gene: TRBJ2-5; clone size: .; CDR3 protein: CASSSSSGRILYQETQYF; CDR3 DNA: TGTGCCAGCAGTTCTTCTAGCGGGAGGATATTGTACCAAGAGACCCAGTACTTC
V gene: TRBV19; D gene: .; J gene: TRBJ1-2; clone size: .; CDR3 protein: CASRFRRDYGYTF; CDR3 DNA: TGTGCCAGTCGGTTCCGGCGCGACTATGGCTACACCTTC
V gene: TRBV28; D gene: .; J gene: TRBJ1-5; clone size: few; CDR3 protein: CASMWHLNQPQHF; CDR3 DNA: TGTGCCAGTATGTGGCACCTCAATCAGCCCCAGCATTTT
V gene: TRBV9; D gene: .; J gene: TRBJ2-1; clone size: .; CDR3 protein: CASSVVGASGEQFF; CDR3 DNA: TGTGCCAGCAGCGTAGTGGGGGCCTCTGGTGAGCAGTTCTTC
V gene: TRBV6-1; D gene: TRBD1; J gene: TRBJ2-2; clone size: .; CDR3 protein: CASSGSRDRPGELFF; CDR3 DNA: TGTGCCAGCAGTGGGAGTCGGGACAGACCCGGGGAGCTGTTTTTT
V gene: TRBV2; D gene: .; J gene: TRBJ2-7; clone size: .; CDR3 protein: CASSSGTVKAYEQYF; CDR3 DNA: TGTGCCAGCAGCTCCGGGACGGTTAAGGCCTACGAGCAGTACTTC
V gene: TRBV4-1; D gene: .; J gene: TRBJ2-2; clone size: .; CDR3 protein: CASSQYTDTSGTGELFF; CDR3 DNA: TGCGCCAGCAGCCAATATACGGACACCTCCGGCACCGGGGAGCTGTTTTTT
V gene: TRBV27; D gene: TRBD2; J gene: TRBJ2-3; clone size: .; CDR3 protein: CASSFLGSGLAGPSTDTQYF; CDR3 DNA: TGTGCCAGCAGTTTTTTAGGCTCAGGGCTAGCGGGACCTTCCACAGATACGCAGTATTTT
V gene: TRBV5-6; D gene: .; J gene: TRBJ2-7; clone size: .; CDR3 protein: CASSLGRVPLNSYEQYF; CDR3 DNA: TGTGCCAGCAGCTTGGGGCGGGTCCCATTAAACTCCTACGAGCAGTACTTC
V gene: TRBV29-1; D gene: TRBD1; J gene: TRBJ1-3; clone size: .; CDR3 protein: CSVVAGGFSGNTIYF; CDR3 DNA: TGCAGCGTTGTAGCAGGGGGCTTTTCTGGAAACACCATATATTTT
V gene: TRBV7-3; D gene: .; J gene: TRBJ2-5; clone size: .; CDR3 protein: CASSLNRQETQYF; CDR3 DNA: TGTGCCAGCAGCTTAAACAGGCAAGAGACCCAGTACTTC
V gene: TRBV27; D gene: TRBD1; J gene: TRBJ2-5; clone size: .; CDR3 protein: CASSSPPGQGRWETQYF; CDR3 DNA: TGTGCCAGCAGTTCCCCACCGGGACAGGGGCGATGGGAGACCCAGTACTTC
V gene: TRBV7-6; D gene: .; J gene: TRBJ1-3; clone size: .; CDR3 protein: CASSLSGGVGNTIYF; CDR3 DNA: TGTGCCAGCAGCCTAAGCGGGGGGGTTGGAAACACCATATATTTT
V gene: TRBV6-5; D gene: .; J gene: TRBJ1-3; clone size: .; CDR3 protein: CASSYSSHTSGNTIYF; CDR3 DNA: TGTGCCAGCAGTTACTCATCTCACACCTCTGGAAACACCATATATTTT
V gene: TRBV11-2; D gene: .; J gene: TRBJ2-3; clone size: .; CDR3 protein: CASSLGISQGDTQYF; CDR3 DNA: TGTGCCAGCAGCTTAGGTATTTCCCAGGGGGATACGCAGTATTTT
V gene: TRBV7-9; D gene: TRBD1; J gene: TRBJ2-7; clone size: .; CDR3 protein: CASSLGQNVSYEQYF; CDR3 DNA: TGTGCCAGCAGCTTGGGACAGAACGTTAGCTACGAGCAGTACTTC
V gene: TRBV27; D gene: TRBD1; J gene: TRBJ2-7; clone size: .; CDR3 protein: CASSLRDRGNEQYF; CDR3 DNA: TGTGCCAGCAGTTTAAGAGACAGGGGCAACGAGCAGTACTTC
V gene: TRBV4-3; D gene: TRBD1; J gene: TRBJ1-1; clone size: .; CDR3 protein: CASSQDRGLGNTEAFF; CDR3 DNA: TGCGCCAGCAGCCAAGACAGGGGGCTAGGGAACACTGAAGCTTTCTTT
V gene: TRBV27; D gene: .; J gene: TRBJ2-2; clone size: .; CDR3 protein: CASSPSGYNTGELFF; CDR3 DNA: TGTGCCAGCAGTCCATCGGGGTACAACACCGGGGAGCTGTTTTTT
V gene: TRBV30; D gene: .; J gene: TRBJ1-1; clone size: .; CDR3 protein: CAWRGGPSTEAFF; CDR3 DNA: TGTGCCTGGAGAGGAGGGCCGAGCACTGAAGCTTTCTTT
V gene: TRBV7-6; D gene: .; J gene: TRBJ1-1; clone size: few; CDR3 protein: CASSPTEAFF; CDR3 DNA: TGTGCCAGCAGCCCCACCGAAGCTTTCTTT
V gene: TRBV2; D gene: TRBD1; J gene: TRBJ2-7; clone size: .; CDR3 protein: CASRMATGSAHEQYF; CDR3 DNA: TGTGCCAGCAGGATGGCGACAGGGTCGGCGCACGAGCAGTACTTC
V gene: TRBV6-6; D gene: .; J gene: TRBJ2-7; clone size: .; CDR3 protein: CASSYVELTYEQYF; CDR3 DNA: TGTGCCAGCAGTTACGTGGAGTTGACCTACGAGCAGTACTTC
V gene: TRBV6-5; D gene: .; J gene: TRBJ2-5; clone size: .; CDR3 protein: CASSVQGGETQYF; CDR3 DNA: TGTGCCAGCAGTGTTCAAGGTGGCGAGACCCAGTACTTC
V gene: TRBV9; D gene: .; J gene: TRBJ2-7; clone size: once; CDR3 protein: CASTEGVSGEQYF; CDR3 DNA: TGTGCCAGCACCGAGGGAGTTAGTGGGGAGCAGTACTTC
V gene: TRBV9; D gene: .; J gene: TRBJ2-7; clone size: .; CDR3 protein: CASSVAASEAYEQYF; CDR3 DNA: TGTGCCAGCAGCGTAGCGGCTAGCGAGGCCTACGAGCAGTACTTC
V gene: TRBV5-6; D gene: TRBD1; J gene: TRBJ1-4; clone size: .; CDR3 protein: CASSLRGDRGTNEKLFF; CDR3 DNA: TGTGCCAGCAGCTTGAGGGGGGACAGAGGAACTAATGAAAAACTGTTTTTT
V gene: TRBV2; D gene: .; J gene: TRBJ2-7; clone size: .; CDR3 protein: CASSLEDSYEQYF; CDR3 DNA: TGTGCCAGCAGTTTGGAGGATAGCTACGAGCAGTACTTC
V gene: TRBV10-2; D gene: .; J gene: TRBJ1-1; clone size: .; CDR3 protein: CASSAFRRDGSGTEAFF; CDR3 DNA: TGCGCCAGCAGTGCATTTCGAAGGGATGGGTCTGGCACTGAAGCTTTCTTT
V gene: TRBV7-2; D gene: .; J gene: TRBJ1-4; clone size: .; CDR3 protein: CASSLGPRGATNEKLFF; CDR3 DNA: TGTGCCAGCAGCTTAGGTCCCCGGGGTGCAACTAATGAAAAACTGTTTTTT
V gene: TRBV28; D gene: .; J gene: TRBJ1-2; clone size: .; CDR3 protein: CASSVTSLYGYTF; CDR3 DNA: TGTGCCAGCAGTGTGACATCGCTCTATGGCTACACCTTC